This T cell receptor (beta chain) appears in the sequencing data of a study of immune evolution from preneoplasia to lung adenocarcinoma. Points on this clone: Antigen unknown.

Only in-frame clones appear in the TCRdb table, and some are missing; sequencing was by immunoSEQ multiplex PCR. The repertoire holds approximately 9,000 clones, more than 70% seen once, with about 7.4% in the top ten. V was clipped by 0 bases and J by 1 base, with 6 bases between them. CDR1 is SGHVS, CDR2 FNYEAQ, per germline. This CDR3 is 14 amino acids long. The study's findings and limits: Top clone frequencies peaked in normal lung, apparently declining through invasive adenocarcinoma.

The TCR comes from a person aged 55-85 years with lung adenocarcinoma. The material sequenced was FFPE adjacent normal lung tissue. The V gene is TRBV7-6, the J gene TRBJ1-1; D not resolved. The CDR3 nucleotides read TGTGCCAGCAGCTTAGCAGGGAGGAACACTGAAGCTTTCTTT. Encoded protein: CASSLAGRNTEAFF.